The 15 T cell receptor beta chains reported below all come from one sample, sequenced in a study of identical twins. A single record per CDR3 protein comes from TCRdb applying MiXCR to the 5' RACE reads. The sample lists 500,000 to 550,000 distinct CDR3 sequences; about a fifth were seen once. These same records also appear under a second study, on yellow fever vaccine responses in identical twins.

The specimen was CD4+ T cells sorted from blood. These receptors were taken from a woman aged 18-30 years in good health.

This clonotype occurred a few times. The chain recombines TRBV10-3 with TRBJ2-1; TRBD2 matches 9 bases. The CDR3 is 17 amino acids. Germline V CDR1 and CDR2: ENHRY, SYGVKD. V gave up 2 bases and J gave up 7 bases; unmatched junction bases: 12. The CDR3 coding sequence is TGTGCCATCAGTGAGAGACTAGCGGCGTCTGACGGAAATGAGCAGTTCTTC. Residues: CAISERLAASDGNEQFF.

V and J are TRBV3-1 and TRBJ1-1; the D is unclear. V was pared by 1 base and J by 4 bases, with 10 bases between. Looked up from germline, CDR1 is LGHDT and CDR2 is YNNKEL (reference sequence). This CDR3 is 14 amino acids long. CDR3 bases: TGTGCCAGCAGCCAAGGTGTAGGGATCACTGAAGCTTTCTTT. It codes for CASSQGVGITEAFF. Full variable domain (remainder filled in from reference TRBV3-1 and TRBJ1-1): DTAVSQTPKYLVTQMGNDKSIKCEQNLGHDTMYWYKQDSKKFLKIMFSYNNKELIINETVPNRFSPKSPDKAHLNLHINSLELGDSAVYFCASSQGVGITEAFFGQGTRLTVV.

Only a few counts were recorded for this clonotype. The chain has TRBV3-1 and TRBJ2-1, with 9 bases identical to TRBD1. This CDR3 spans 16 amino acids. Germline trimming cut 4 bases from V and 5 bases from J; bases unmatched to any gene: 9. Germline loops: CDR1 LGHDT, CDR2 YNNKEL (reference sequence). The CDR3 coding sequence is TGTGCCAGCAGCCCAAACAGGGGGCAACGGAACAATGAGCAGTTCTTC. Residues: CASSPNRGQRNNEQFF.

The chain carries TRBV5-1 and TRBJ2-1; 10 nucleotides match TRBD2. CDR1 SGHRS and CDR2 YFSETQ come from the germline V gene. The CDR3 is 14 amino acids. After removal of 5 bases from V and 6 bases from J, the junction contained 5 bases not matched to a gene. The CDR3 protein is CASSRERGGNEQFF. The CDR3 bases are TGCGCCAGCAGTAGAGAGCGGGGGGGCAATGAGCAGTTCTTC.

This clonotype turned up a few times. J is TRBJ2-1 and V is TRBV20-1; D uncertain. Per the germline V gene, CDR1 is DFQATT and CDR2 is SNEGSKA (reference sequence). This CDR3 spans 14 amino acids. The ends were cut back, 1 base at V and 4 bases at J, with 11 bases in the middle. CDR3 nucleotides: TGCAGTGCTAGAGTTGCGCTCCGTTACAATGAGCAGTTCTTC. This translates into CSARVALRYNEQFF.

This chain joins TRBV6-1 and TRBJ2-7, with TRBD1 as a possible D gene (5 bases). The CDR3 is made up of 12 amino acids. CDR1 is MNHNS, CDR2 SASEGT, per germline. Trimming left V 1 base short and J 4 bases short, with 5 bases between. CDR3 amino acids: CASSEGQYEQYV. The CDR3 nucleotides are TGTGCCAGCAGTGAAGGACAGTACGAGCAGTACGTC.

This clonotype has more than one count but fewer than ten. CDR3 sequence reads: CATSFTGSTGELFF. DNA of the CDR3: TGTGCTACCAGCTTTACAGGGTCCACCGGGGAGCTGTTTTTT. The V and J genes are TRBV7-9 and TRBJ2-2; D is possibly TRBD1 (6 bases). This CDR3 contains 14 residues. The germline gives CDR1 SEHNR, CDR2 FQNEAQ (reference sequence).

This sequence joins TRBV6-1 and TRBJ1-2; TRBD1 agrees at 8 bases. The CDR3 contains 15 residues. V lost 7 bases, J lost 1 base, and 8 bases stayed unmatched. The germline V gene encodes CDR1 MNHNS and CDR2 SASEGT. This CDR3 is CASKAQQGVNYGYTF. The CDR3 DNA follows: TGTGCCAGCAAAGCACAACAGGGGGTTAACTATGGCTACACCTTC.

In its sample, this clonotype was seen a few times. The chain couples TRBV2 to TRBJ2-7; no firm D call. The CDR3 has 12 residues. Germline CDR1 SNHLY, CDR2 FYNNEI. Trimming cost V 4 bases and J 3 bases, with 7 bases left between them. The CDR3 coding sequence is TGTGCCAGCAGTGCCAGCATCTACGAGCAGTACTTC. Translated, it gives CASSASIYEQYF.

This clonotype was detected ten times or more. The rearrangement uses TRBV20-1 and TRBJ1-6; D not certain. CDR1 and CDR2 (germline): DFQATT, SNEGSKA (reference sequence). The germline V and J ends were trimmed by 6 bases and 2 bases, with 8 bases remaining between them. This CDR3 spans 13 amino acids. The CDR3 DNA reads TGCAGTGCAGCCGGGACCTATAATTCACCCCTCCACTTT. Its translation: CSAAGTYNSPLHF.

This clonotype has more than one count but fewer than ten. The genes are TRBV9 and TRBJ2-1, with D perhaps matching TRBD1 or TRBD2 (5 bases each). From germline, CDR1 is SGDLS and CDR2 YYNGEE. The CDR3 contains 16 residues. The V end was cut by 3 bases, the J end by 0 bases, with 13 bases between. The chain's CDR3 is CASSERGGGSYNEQFF. The CDR3 DNA reads as TGTGCCAGCAGCGAGAGGGGTGGGGGCTCCTACAATGAGCAGTTCTTC.

This chain connects TRBV5-1 to TRBJ2-1, with D possibly called TRBD1 or TRBD2 (5 bases each). The CDR3 spans 16 residues. Germline V lookup: CDR1 SGHRS, CDR2 YFSETQ. V was cut by 4 bases and J by 2 bases, with 16 bases left in between. The CDR3 region is CASSLQADIAYNEQFF. In nucleotides, the CDR3 is TGCGCCAGCAGCCTCCAAGCGGACATAGCCTACAATGAGCAGTTCTTC.

The CDR3 DNA reads TGTGCCAGCAGGACTAGCTCGAACACCGGGGAGCTGTTTTTT. Translated: CASRTSSNTGELFF. The chain couples TRBV7-8 to TRBJ2-2, with 7 bases matching TRBD2. The CDR3 has 14 residues. With V trimmed by 6 bases and J by 0 bases, 1 base remained unmatched. The germline V gene has CDR1 SGHVS and CDR2 FQNEAQ.

The J gene is TRBJ2-3, the V gene TRBV5-1; 8 bases map to TRBD1. Trimming at V came to 4 bases and at J to 2 bases, leaving 9 bases not matched to a gene. The CDR3 sequence is 16 residues long. The germline V gene encodes CDR1 SGHRS and CDR2 YFSETQ. The CDR3 region is CASSIRPGQDTDTQYF. CDR3 sequence (DNA): TGCGCCAGCAGCATCCGTCCGGGACAGGACACAGATACGCAGTATTTT.

This clonotype showed up just a few times. The chain uses TRBV5-5 and TRBJ2-3; no clear D gene. CDR3 length equals 13 residues. Trimming took off 5 bases at V and 5 bases at J, with 12 bases between the two ends. Germline V gene lookup returns CDR1 SGHKS and CDR2 YYEKEE (reference sequence). The CDR3 loop reads CASRPPALDTQYF. For the CDR3, the DNA is TGTGCCAGCAGGCCCCCTGCTCTAGATACGCAGTATTTT.